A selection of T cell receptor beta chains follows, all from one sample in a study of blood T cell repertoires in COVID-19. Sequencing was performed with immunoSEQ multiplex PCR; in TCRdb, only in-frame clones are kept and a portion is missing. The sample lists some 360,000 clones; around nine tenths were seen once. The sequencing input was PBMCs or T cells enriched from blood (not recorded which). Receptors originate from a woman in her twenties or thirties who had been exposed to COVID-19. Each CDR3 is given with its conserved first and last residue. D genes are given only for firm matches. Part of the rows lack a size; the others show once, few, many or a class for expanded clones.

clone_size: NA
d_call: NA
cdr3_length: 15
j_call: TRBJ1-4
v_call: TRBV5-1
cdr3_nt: TGCGCCAGCAGCTTGGGGTTCGAGGGCGGGGAAAAACTGTTTTTT
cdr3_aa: CASSLGFEGGEKLFF

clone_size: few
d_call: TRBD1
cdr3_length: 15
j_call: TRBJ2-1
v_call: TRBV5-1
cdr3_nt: TGCGCCAGCAGCGCAGGGACAGTAAACTACAATGAGCAGTTCTTC
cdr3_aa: CASSAGTVNYNEQFF

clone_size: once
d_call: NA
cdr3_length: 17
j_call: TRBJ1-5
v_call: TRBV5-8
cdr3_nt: TGTGCCAGCAGCTTGTCGGTCGGAATGGGGAGTAATCAGCCCCAGCATTTT
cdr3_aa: CASSLSVGMGSNQPQHF

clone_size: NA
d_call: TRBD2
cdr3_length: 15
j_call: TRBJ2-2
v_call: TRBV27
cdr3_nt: TGTGCCAGCAGGGTAGCGGGGCCGAACACCGGGGAGCTGTTTTTT
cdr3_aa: CASRVAGPNTGELFF

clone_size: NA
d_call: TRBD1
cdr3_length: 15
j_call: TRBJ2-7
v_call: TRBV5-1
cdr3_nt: TGCGCCAGCAGCTCGTCGACAGGGGCGATCTACGAGCAGTACTTC
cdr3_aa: CASSSSTGAIYEQYF

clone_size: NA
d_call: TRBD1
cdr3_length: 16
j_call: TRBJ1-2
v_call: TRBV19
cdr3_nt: TGTGCCAGTACCCCTCCGGGACAGGCGGGGGTCTATGGCTACACCTTC
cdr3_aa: CASTPPGQAGVYGYTF

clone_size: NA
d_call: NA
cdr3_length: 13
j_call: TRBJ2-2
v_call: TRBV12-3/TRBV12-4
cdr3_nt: TGTGCCAGCACCTTGAGAGTTGCCGGGGAGCTGTTTTTT
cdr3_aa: CASTLRVAGELFF

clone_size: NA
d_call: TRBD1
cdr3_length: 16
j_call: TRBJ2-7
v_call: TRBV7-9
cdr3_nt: TGTGCCAGCAGCCCGACCGGGACAGGACAGACGTACGAGCAGTACTTC
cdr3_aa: CASSPTGTGQTYEQYF

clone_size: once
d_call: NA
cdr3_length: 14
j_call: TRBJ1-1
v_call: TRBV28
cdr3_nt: NA
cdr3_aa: CASSLAQAYTEAFF

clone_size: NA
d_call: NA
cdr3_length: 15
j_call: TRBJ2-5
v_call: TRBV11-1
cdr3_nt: TGTGCCAGCAGCTTAAGGGAGGGGGGCCAAGAGACCCAGTACTTC
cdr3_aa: CASSLREGGQETQYF

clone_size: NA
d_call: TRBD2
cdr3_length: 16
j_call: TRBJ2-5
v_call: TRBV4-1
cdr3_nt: TGCGCCAGCAGCCAAGAGGGAGCGGGAGGGCAACAGACCCAGTACTTC
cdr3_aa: CASSQEGAGGQQTQYF

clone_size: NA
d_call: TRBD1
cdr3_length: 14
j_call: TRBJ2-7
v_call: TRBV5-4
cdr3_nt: TGTGCCAGCAGCTTGGTGTCGGACAGGGACGAGCAGTACTTC
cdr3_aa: CASSLVSDRDEQYF

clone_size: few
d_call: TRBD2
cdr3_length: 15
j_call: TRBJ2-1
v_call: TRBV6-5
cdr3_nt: TGTGCCAGCAGACTAGCGGGAGGGCCCTACAATGAGCAGTTCTTC
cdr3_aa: CASRLAGGPYNEQFF

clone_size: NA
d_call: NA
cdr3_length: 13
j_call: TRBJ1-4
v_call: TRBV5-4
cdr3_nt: TGTGCCAGCAGCCAGGGGCTCGAAGAAAAACTGTTTTTT
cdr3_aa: CASSQGLEEKLFF

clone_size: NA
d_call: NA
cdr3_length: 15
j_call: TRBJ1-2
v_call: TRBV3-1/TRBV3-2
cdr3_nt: TGTGCCAGCAGCCAAGGTCGGCAGGGCTTGGAAGGCTACACCTTC
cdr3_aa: CASSQGRQGLEGYTF

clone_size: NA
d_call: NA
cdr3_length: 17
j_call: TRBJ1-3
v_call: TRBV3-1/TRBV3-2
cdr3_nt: TGTGCCAGCAGCCTTATATTCGGTGAGAGCTCTGGAAACACCATATATTTT
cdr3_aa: CASSLIFGESSGNTIYF

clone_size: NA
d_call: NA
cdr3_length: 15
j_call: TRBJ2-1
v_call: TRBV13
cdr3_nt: TGTGCCAGCAGCTTAGGGGGACAAATCTACAATGAGCAGTTCTTC
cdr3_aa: CASSLGGQIYNEQFF

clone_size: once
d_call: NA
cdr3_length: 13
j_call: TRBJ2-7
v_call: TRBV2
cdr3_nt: TGTGCCAGCACCGGGACTGTTTCCTACGAGCAGTACTTC
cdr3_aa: CASTGTVSYEQYF

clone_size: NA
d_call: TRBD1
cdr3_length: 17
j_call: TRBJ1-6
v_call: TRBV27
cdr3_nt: TGTGCCAGCAGTGGATTCCGGGACAGGGGTACTCATTCACCCCTCCACTTT
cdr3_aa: CASSGFRDRGTHSPLHF

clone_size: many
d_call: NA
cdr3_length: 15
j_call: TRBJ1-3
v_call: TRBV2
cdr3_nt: TGTGCCAGCAGCGCGACATCGATCTCTGGAAACACCATATATTTT
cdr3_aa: CASSATSISGNTIYF

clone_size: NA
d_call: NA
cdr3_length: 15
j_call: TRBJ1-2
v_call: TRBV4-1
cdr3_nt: TGCGCCAGCAGCCAAGATCCTGGACAAAACTATGGCTACACCTTC
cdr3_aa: CASSQDPGQNYGYTF

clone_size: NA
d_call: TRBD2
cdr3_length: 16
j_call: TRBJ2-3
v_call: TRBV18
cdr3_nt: TGTGCCAGCTCACCACTTGCGGGAGTCGGCACAGATACGCAGTATTTT
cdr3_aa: CASSPLAGVGTDTQYF

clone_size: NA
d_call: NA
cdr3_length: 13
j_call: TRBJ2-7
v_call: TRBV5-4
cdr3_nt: TGTGCCAGCAGCTCGCTAGCAGAGTACGAGCAGTACTTC
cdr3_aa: CASSSLAEYEQYF

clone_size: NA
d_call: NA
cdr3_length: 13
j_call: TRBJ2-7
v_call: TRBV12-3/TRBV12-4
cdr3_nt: TGTGCCAGCAGCCCAAGCGGTTCCTACGAGCAGTACTTC
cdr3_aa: CASSPSGSYEQYF

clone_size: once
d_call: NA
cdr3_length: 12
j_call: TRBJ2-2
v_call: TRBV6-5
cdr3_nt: TGTGCCAGCACTAGCGACGCCGGGGAGCTGTTTTTT
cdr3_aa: CASTSDAGELFF

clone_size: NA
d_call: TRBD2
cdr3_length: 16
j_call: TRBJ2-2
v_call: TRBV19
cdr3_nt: TGTGCCAGTAGTCCAGGACTAGCGGGAGATACCGGGGAGCTGTTTTTT
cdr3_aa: CASSPGLAGDTGELFF

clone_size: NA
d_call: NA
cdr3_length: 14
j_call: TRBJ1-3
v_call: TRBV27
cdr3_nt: TGTGCCAGCACAAGTCAGGGTTTTTGGAACACCATATATTTT
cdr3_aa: CASTSQGFWNTIYF

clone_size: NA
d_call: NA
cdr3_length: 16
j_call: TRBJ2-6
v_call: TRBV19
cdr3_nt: TGTGCCACCTCCGGGGGGCCTTTCTCTGGGGCCAACGTCCTGACTTTC
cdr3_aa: CATSGGPFSGANVLTF

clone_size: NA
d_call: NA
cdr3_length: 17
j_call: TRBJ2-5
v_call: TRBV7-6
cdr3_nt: TGTGCCAGCAGCTTAGCCACCCCCGGGAGTCTAAGAGAGACCCAGTACTTC
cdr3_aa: CASSLATPGSLRETQYF

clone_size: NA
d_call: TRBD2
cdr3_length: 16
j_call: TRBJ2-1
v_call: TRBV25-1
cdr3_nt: TGTGCCAGCAGTGAATCCGGGACTAGCGGGAGGAATGAGCAGTTCTTC
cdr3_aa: CASSESGTSGRNEQFF

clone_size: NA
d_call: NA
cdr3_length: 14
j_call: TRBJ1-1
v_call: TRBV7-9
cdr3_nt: TGTGCCAGCAGCTTTACAGACGGGAACACTGAAGCTTTCTTT
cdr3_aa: CASSFTDGNTEAFF

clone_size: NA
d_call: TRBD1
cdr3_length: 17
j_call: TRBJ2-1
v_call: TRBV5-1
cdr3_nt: TGCGCCAGCAGCCCAGACGTCTCGGGACAGAGCTACAATGAGCAGTTCTTC
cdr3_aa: CASSPDVSGQSYNEQFF

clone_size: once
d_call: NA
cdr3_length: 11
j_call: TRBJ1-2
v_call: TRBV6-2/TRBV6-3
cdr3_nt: TGTGCCAGCAGTTACGGGAGCGGCTACACCTTC
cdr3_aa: CASSYGSGYTF

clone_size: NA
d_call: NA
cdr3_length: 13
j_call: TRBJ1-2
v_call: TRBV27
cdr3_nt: TGTGCCAGCAGTTCCCGGTTAAACTATGGCTACACCTTC
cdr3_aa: CASSSRLNYGYTF

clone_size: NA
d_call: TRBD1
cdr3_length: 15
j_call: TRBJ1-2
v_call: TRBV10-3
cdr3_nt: TGTGCCATCAGTGATCCGGGACAGTATAACTATGGCTACACCTTC
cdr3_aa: CAISDPGQYNYGYTF

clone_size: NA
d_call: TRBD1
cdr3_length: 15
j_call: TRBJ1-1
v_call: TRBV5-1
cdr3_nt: TGCGCCAGCAGCGTGATGGGACAGGGGGGCACTGAAGCTTTCTTT
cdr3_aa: CASSVMGQGGTEAFF

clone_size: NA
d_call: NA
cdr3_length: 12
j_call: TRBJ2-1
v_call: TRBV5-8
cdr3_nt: TGTGCCAGCAGCTCTTCCGACAATGAGCAGTTCTTC
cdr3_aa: CASSSSDNEQFF